This entry lists 27 T cell receptor beta chains sequenced from one sample in a study of T cells in Graves' hyperthyroidism and ophthalmopathy. TCR beta CDR3 regions were amplified from RNA transcripts. In the first-round RT-PCR of the TCR CDR3, the HTBI primer set was used. TCRdb analysed the multiplex PCR reads with MiXCR anew, one entry per CDR3 protein. Among about 350,000 distinct CDR3 sequences listed, approximately 15% were seen once. Sequenced input: blood. These receptors originate from a woman under 40 with Graves' hyperthyroidism.

This clonotype showed up many times. This sequence joins TRBV28 and TRBJ2-7; D may be TRBD2 (5 bases). With 6 bases removed from V and 0 bases from J, the gap between germline ends came to 15 bases. Per germline, CDR1 MDHEN and CDR2 SYDVKM. The CDR3 is made up of 15 amino acids. The CDR3, as DNA: TGTGCCAGCAGCCTGGGGTGGGAGTTCTCCTACGAGCAGTACTTC. Amino acid sequence: CASSLGWEFSYEQYF.

This clonotype has a handful of counts. This rearrangement joins TRBV19 to TRBJ1-5; possible D gene TRBD1, 5 bases. CDR3 length: 16 residues. V lost 5 bases and J lost 2, with 16 bases in between. Germline CDR1 and CDR2: LNHDA and SQIVND (reference sequence). DNA for the CDR3: TGTGCCAGTAGTGTTGGGGGGGATTTCGGCAATCAGCCCCAGCATTTT. This codes for CASSVGGDFGNQPQHF.

The chain joins TRBV27 to TRBJ2-7; 9 positions match TRBD2. V lost 2 bases, J lost 5 bases, and 4 bases stayed unmatched. CDR3 length equals 14 residues. Germline CDR1 and CDR2: MNHEY and SMNVEV (reference sequence). CDR3 region: CASSLTAGGHEQYF. CDR3 in DNA: TGTGCCAGCAGTTTAACGGCGGGGGGGCACGAGCAGTACTTC.

This clonotype was seen a handful of times. The rearrangement links TRBV11-2 to TRBJ2-4; D is unresolved. V lost 5 bases and J lost 1, with 9 bases in between. The length of the CDR3 is 14 residues. The germline V gene has CDR1 SGHAT and CDR2 FQNNGV. Here the CDR3 reads CASSNVRAKNIQYF. As DNA, the CDR3 is TGTGCCAGCAGCAACGTCCGGGCCAAAAACATTCAGTACTTC.

Many counts were recorded for this clonotype. The V gene is TRBV2, the J gene TRBJ2-1, with 9 bases matching TRBD2. The CDR3 spans 14 residues. With V trimmed by 6 bases and J by 5 bases, 5 bases remained unmatched. CDR1 and CDR2 from the germline V gene are SNHLY and FYNNEI. CDR3 sequence (DNA): TGTGCCAGCAGAGAGCGGGAGGTTGACAATGAGCAGTTCTTC. This codes for CASREREVDNEQFF. Full variable domain (missing parts from reference TRBV2 and TRBJ2-1): EPEVTQTPSHQVTQMGQEVILRCVPISNHLYFYWYRQILGQKVEFLVSFYNNEISEKSEIFDDQFSVERPDGSNFTLKIRSTKLEDSAMYFCASREREVDNEQFFGPGTRLTVL.

This chain links TRBV2 with TRBJ1-2; TRBD1 matches at 10 bases. CDR3 length: 14 residues. V was pared by 3 bases and J by 5 bases, with 3 bases of the junction left unmatched. Germline V gene data show CDR1 as SNHLY and CDR2 as FYNNEI. CDR3 nucleotide sequence: TGTGCCAGCAGTGAGGACAGGGGGTCGTATGGCTACACCTTC. Encoded protein: CASSEDRGSYGYTF.

The chain employs TRBV20-1 and TRBJ2-7, with D possibly matching TRBD2 (6 bases). This CDR3 contains 14 residues. With 5 bases removed from V and 1 base from J, the gap between germline ends came to 15 bases. Per the germline V gene, CDR1 is DFQATT and CDR2 is SNEGSKA (reference sequence). CDR3 loop: CSAPDRRGSYEQYF. DNA for the CDR3: TGCAGTGCTCCCGACCGGCGGGGTTCCTACGAGCAGTACTTC.

This clonotype was seen at least ten times. The chain links TRBV2 to TRBJ1-1; TRBD1 is a possible D gene (6 bases). Per germline, CDR1 SNHLY and CDR2 FYNNEI. The CDR3 has 14 residues. V lost 6 bases and J lost 5, with 16 bases in between. For the CDR3, the DNA is TGTGCCAGCAGGCCCGAACAGGGTCGGACTGAAGCTTTCTTT. It yields the protein CASRPEQGRTEAFF.

There are a few counts of this clonotype. This chain uses TRBV30 with TRBJ1-1, with a weak D call TRBD1 (6 bases). Germline lookup yields CDR1 GTSNPN and CDR2 SVGIG (reference sequence). V was pared by 0 bases and J by 3 bases, with 8 bases between. CDR3 length: 13 amino acids. CDR3 in DNA: TGTGCCTGGAGTGTTAACAGGGACACTGAAGCTTTCTTT. It codes for CAWSVNRDTEAFF.

This clonotype was observed many times. The J gene is TRBJ2-4, the V gene TRBV24-1; the D gene is possibly TRBD2 (6 bases). CDR1 is KGHDR, CDR2 SFDVKD, per germline. V was trimmed by 9 bases and J by 8 bases, leaving 31 bases between them. This CDR3 has 18 amino acids. CDR3 loop: CATQGSQAPWEVEHIQYF. DNA for the CDR3: TGTGCCACCCAGGGTAGTCAAGCCCCCTGGGAGGTAGAACACATTCAGTACTTC.

Concerning this clonotype: At one of its ends the junction is not consistent with the germline gene, which may arise from a read error. The V and J genes are TRBV5-6 and TRBJ2-7, with 9 bases identical to TRBD2. CDR1 and CDR2 (germline): SGHDT, YYEEEE. The CDR3 has 14 residues. CDR3 sequence: CVSTASGVTYEQYF. CDR3 DNA sequence: TGTGTCAGCACCGCTAGCGGGGTGACCTACGAGCAGTACTTC.

There are a few counts of this clonotype. The chain uses TRBV14 and TRBJ2-2, with 9 bases that match TRBD1. From germline, CDR1 is SGHDN and CDR2 FVKESK. CDR3 length: 18 amino acids. V dropped 0 bases and J dropped 0; count of bases not matched to a gene: 5. The CDR3 DNA reads as TGTGCCAGCAGCCAAGAATACAGGGGGCATTCGAACACCGGGGAGCTGTTTTTT. Encoded protein: CASSQEYRGHSNTGELFF. Full variable domain (missing parts from reference TRBV14 and TRBJ2-2): EAGVTQFPSHSVIEKGQTVTLRCDPISGHDNLYWYRRVMGKEIKFLLHFVKESKQDESGMPNNRFLAERTGGTYSTLKVQPAELEDSGVYFCASSQEYRGHSNTGELFFGEGSRLTVL.

This clonotype was counted between two and nine times. A much more abundant neighbour one base away suggests this may be a read error. V is TRBV28 and J is TRBJ2-7; a weak D match, TRBD1 (5 bases). Germline CDR1 and CDR2: MDHEN and SYDVKM. Between the trimmed V and J ends, which lost 11 bases and 6 bases, there was a span of 8 bases. The CDR3 runs to 9 residues. The CDR3 region is CASGFEQYF. CDR3 sequence (DNA): TGTGCCTCAGGGTTCGAGCAGTACTTC.

This clonotype was found many times. The rearrangement links TRBV11-1 to TRBJ1-1, with 7 bases that match TRBD1. The V gene's germline CDR1 is SGHAT and CDR2 FQDESV (reference sequence). The ends lost 6 bases at V and 1 base at J; junction bases unmatched: 5. There are 14 residues in the CDR3. CDR3 region: CASRPTGRNTEAFF. DNA for the CDR3: TGTGCCAGCAGACCGACAGGGAGGAACACTGAAGCTTTCTTT.

This clonotype was seen only a few times. The V and J genes are TRBV20-1 and TRBJ1-2, with D perhaps TRBD1 (5 bases). Germline CDR1 DFQATT, CDR2 SNEGSKA (reference sequence). The CDR3 runs to 13 residues. The germline V and J ends were trimmed by 6 bases and 5 bases, with 16 bases remaining between them. This CDR3 is CSAKAGTGYGYTF. The CDR3, as DNA: TGCAGTGCAAAGGCCGGGACGGGATATGGCTACACCTTC.

This clonotype was picked up many times. The chain recombines TRBV29-1 with TRBJ1-5; D remains ambiguous. The germline gives CDR1 SQVTM, CDR2 ANQGSEA. This CDR3 region has 14 residues. V was cut by 4 bases and J by 7 bases, with 17 bases left in between. The CDR3 bases are TGCAGCGTTGGTGTAGCGGGCCAAGGGCAGCCCCAGCATTTT. Translating gives CSVGVAGQGQPQHF.

This clonotype showed up many times. The chain uses TRBV7-9 and TRBJ2-3; D is perhaps TRBD1 (5 bases). The germline gives CDR1 SEHNR, CDR2 FQNEAQ (reference sequence). The CDR3 loop spans 16 amino acids. Trimming cost V 3 bases and J 6 bases, with 19 bases left between them. CDR3 sequence (DNA): TGTGCCAGCAGCTTCCCCGTGGGCAGGGTCCCCGATACGCAGTATTTT. Translation gives CASSFPVGRVPDTQYF. Filled out from reference TRBV7-9 and TRBJ2-3, the complete variable domain reads DTGVSQNPRHKITKRGQNVTFRCDPISEHNRLYWYRQTLGQGPEFLTYFQNEAQLEKSRLLSDRFSAERPKGSFSTLEIQRTEQGDSAMYLCASSFPVGRVPDTQYFGPGTRLTVL.

This clonotype came up many times. The V and J genes are TRBV28 and TRBJ1-5; D unclear. The CDR3 runs to 13 residues. Germline CDR1 reads MDHEN; CDR2 reads SYDVKM. The V and J ends lost 8 bases and 4 bases respectively, with 12 bases between them. The CDR3 DNA follows: TGTGCCAGCGGCGCCAGGAGAAATCAGCCCCAGCATTTT. This translates into CASGARRNQPQHF. The full variable domain, completed using reference TRBV28 and TRBJ1-5, is DVKVTQSSRYLVKRTGEKVFLECVQDMDHENMFWYRQDPGLGLRLIYFSYDVKMKEKGDIPEGYSVSREKKERFSLILESASTNQTSMYLCASGARRNQPQHFGDGTRLSIL.

V is TRBV12-3 or TRBV12-4 and J is TRBJ2-7, with TRBD1 matching 8 bases. This CDR3 region has 15 residues. The junction had 7 bases not matched to a gene; V was cut back by 4 bases and J by 2 bases. The DNA of the CDR3 is TGTGCCAGCAGTTCACACAGGGGGTCCACCTACGAGCAGTACTTC. The encoded protein is CASSSHRGSTYEQYF.

This clonotype was counted many times. The chain is built from TRBV7-2 and TRBJ1-1; 7 bases line up with TRBD1. J gave up 9 bases and V 4 bases, and 8 bases lay outside the gene matches. CDR3 length: 13 residues. CDR1 and CDR2 from the germline V gene are SGHTA and FQGNSA. The CDR3 reads CASSSNRRGKAFF. In DNA form, the CDR3 reads TGTGCCAGCAGCTCCAACCGCAGGGGGAAAGCTTTCTTT.

This clonotype was observed at least ten times. V gene TRBV12-3 or TRBV12-4 combines with J gene TRBJ1-6, with D possibly matching TRBD1 (5 bases). Trimming took 5 bases from V and 7 from J, leaving 12 bases between them. The CDR3 contains 14 residues. The CDR3 DNA follows: TGTGCCAGCAGTACCGGGACTGGCAATTCACCCCTCCACTTT. Translation: CASSTGTGNSPLHF.

This clonotype was seen only a few times. The V call is TRBV29-1, the J call TRBJ1-4; no firm D call. Germline lookup yields CDR1 SQVTM and CDR2 ANQGSEA. V dropped 5 bases and J dropped 7 bases, with 14 bases sitting between them. The CDR3 is 13 residues long. The CDR3 loop reads CSVLHGLSEKLFF. DNA of the CDR3: TGCAGCGTTCTACACGGATTATCTGAAAAACTGTTTTTT.

The chain couples TRBV5-1 to TRBJ2-5; D might be TRBD2 (6 bases). V dropped 4 bases and J dropped 3 bases, with 16 bases sitting between them. The CDR3 spans 15 residues. Germline CDR1 reads SGHRS; CDR2 reads YFSETQ. The CDR3 bases are TGCGCCAGCAGCCGGTGGGGGGACGGAGAAGAGACCCAGTACTTC. Its protein product is CASSRWGDGEETQYF. Full variable domain (outside the CDR3, taken from reference TRBV5-1 and TRBJ2-5): KAGVTQTPRYLIKTRGQQVTLSCSPISGHRSVSWYQQTPGQGLQFLFEYFSETQRNKGNFPGRFSGRQFSNSRSEMNVSTLELGDSALYLCASSRWGDGEETQYFGPGTRLLVL.

This clonotype was observed a handful of times. Written as DNA, the CDR3 is TGTGCCAGCAGTCGTACTAGGAATCCCCCAGATACGCAGTATTTT. Protein sequence: CASSRTRNPPDTQYF. This chain links TRBV6-1 with TRBJ2-3, with D perhaps TRBD2 (5 bases). The CDR3 is 15 residues long. The V gene lost 5 bases and the J gene lost 4 bases, with 16 bases spanning the gap. CDR1 is MNHNS and CDR2 is SASEGT in the germline V gene.

V is TRBV27 and J is TRBJ2-5; D not certain. Trimming removed 5 bases from V and 3 bases from J, with 4 bases in between. The CDR3 is made up of 11 amino acids. Germline CDR1 MNHEY, CDR2 SMNVEV (reference sequence). The CDR3 sequence: CASSKEETQYF. In DNA, the CDR3 is TGTGCCAGCAGTAAAGAAGAGACCCAGTACTTC.

This clonotype has a count of ten or more. The chain employs TRBV27 and TRBJ2-2; D may be TRBD1 (5 bases). This CDR3 comprises 16 residues. Germline CDR1 MNHEY, CDR2 SMNVEV (reference sequence). Trimming removed 5 bases at V and 0 bases at J, with 13 bases between. DNA of the CDR3: TGTGCCAGCAGTACTAAGGGGAATGCGAACACCGGGGAGCTGTTTTTT. Translated, it gives CASSTKGNANTGELFF.

This clonotype was detected only a few times. The gene calls are TRBV13 and TRBJ1-1, with D unresolved. The ends were cut back, 5 bases at V and 1 base at J, with 20 bases in the middle. The CDR3 has 17 residues. Looked up from germline, CDR1 is PRHDT and CDR2 is FYEKMQ (reference sequence). The CDR3 nucleotides read TGTGCCAGCAGCACCAGCTTACACCGACGGGGGAACACTGAAGCTTTCTTT. This gives the protein CASSTSLHRRGNTEAFF.